The 8 T cell receptor beta chains presented below share a single source sample, sequenced in a study of blood T cell repertoires in COVID-19. Assay: immunoSEQ multiplex PCR; the TCRdb copy retains only in-frame clones and omits some. The profile shows some 200,000 clones, approximately 82% of them singletons. The sequencing sample was made of peripheral blood. These receptors came from a man in his forties or fifties with active or convalescent COVID-19.

This sequence joins TRBV27 and TRBJ2-1, with D possibly TRBD1 on 5 matching bases. This CDR3 contains 12 residues. In germline, CDR1 is MNHEY, CDR2 SMNVEV (reference sequence). V was trimmed by 6 bases and J by 4 bases, leaving 7 bases between them. As DNA, the CDR3 is TGTGCCAGCAGATCAGGGTACAATGAGCAGTTCTTC. It translates to CASRSGYNEQFF.

The gene calls are TRBV5-1 and TRBJ1-1; D is perhaps TRBD1 (5 bases). V was trimmed by 4 bases and J by 1 base, leaving 11 bases between them. The germline V gene has CDR1 SGHRS and CDR2 YFSETQ. This CDR3 is 14 amino acids long. This chain's CDR3 is CASSTSDTNTEAFF. CDR3 DNA sequence: TGCGCCAGCAGCACTTCGGACACGAACACTGAAGCTTTCTTT.

The V gene is TRBV4-3, the J gene TRBJ1-2; 8 positions match TRBD1. Losses at the gene ends were 5 bases for V and 8 bases for J; bases not matched to a gene: 13. Looked up from germline, CDR1 is LGHNA and CDR2 is YSLEER. This CDR3 region has 15 residues. The CDR3 nucleotides are TGCGCCAGCAGCGTCCAGGGTCAAACAGGGGGAGGCTACACCTTC. This translates into CASSVQGQTGGGYTF.

The chain combines TRBV24-1 with TRBJ2-2; 8 bases match TRBD2. V was pared by 0 bases and J by 0 bases, with 5 bases of the junction left unmatched. CDR1 is KGHDR, CDR2 SFDVKD, per germline. This CDR3 is 18 amino acids long. The CDR3 protein is CATSDLGSGGANTGELFF. The DNA for the CDR3 is TGTGCCACCAGTGATTTGGGGAGCGGGGGAGCGAACACCGGGGAGCTGTTTTTT.

The chain has TRBV28 and TRBJ1-1, with no clear D. The CDR3 runs 12 residues. V was clipped by 6 bases and J by 5 bases, with 10 bases between them. Germline values: CDR1 MDHEN, CDR2 SYDVKM. CDR3 DNA: TGTGCCAGCAGGACGACAAGTACTGAAGCTTTCTTT. Its translation: CASRTTSTEAFF.

The chain has TRBV5-5 and TRBJ1-1, with D tentatively TRBD1 (6 bases). Germline CDR1 and CDR2: SGHKS and YYEKEE (reference sequence). The CDR3 has 16 residues. V was pared by 5 bases and J by 6 bases, with 23 bases between. CDR3 in DNA: TGTGCCAGCAGACTCCCCGAGAGGGGGGGTCGGGCTGAAGCTTTCTTT. This encodes CASRLPERGGRAEAFF.

This clone came up a few times. The V gene is TRBV5-6, the J gene TRBJ1-1; perhaps TRBD1 as D (6 bases). CDR3 length equals 15 residues. The V end was cut by 4 bases, the J end by 1 base, with 14 bases between. Germline V CDR1 and CDR2: SGHDT, YYEEEE. The CDR3 DNA is TGTGCCAGCAGCCCCTTGGGGGGGGCGAACACTGAAGCTTTCTTT. Its protein product is CASSPLGGANTEAFF.

The chain uses TRBV4-3 and TRBJ2-1, with no clear D. Trimming removed 3 bases at V and 0 bases at J, with 9 bases between. CDR1 and CDR2 (germline): LGHNA, YSLEER. The CDR3 runs 15 residues. CDR3 sequence: CASSQFRSSYNEQFF. The CDR3 coding sequence is TGCGCCAGCAGCCAGTTTAGAAGCTCCTACAATGAGCAGTTCTTC.